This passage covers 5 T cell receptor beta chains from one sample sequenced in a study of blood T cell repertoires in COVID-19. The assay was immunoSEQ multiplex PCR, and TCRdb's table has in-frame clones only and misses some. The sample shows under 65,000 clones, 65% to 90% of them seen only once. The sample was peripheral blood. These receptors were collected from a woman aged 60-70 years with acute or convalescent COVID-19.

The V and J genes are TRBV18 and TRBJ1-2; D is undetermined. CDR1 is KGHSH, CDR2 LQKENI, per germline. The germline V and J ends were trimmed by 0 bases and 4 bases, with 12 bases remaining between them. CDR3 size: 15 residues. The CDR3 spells CASSPPGLVSYGYTF. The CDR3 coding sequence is TGTGCCAGCTCACCACCTGGCTTGGTAAGCTATGGCTACACCTTC.

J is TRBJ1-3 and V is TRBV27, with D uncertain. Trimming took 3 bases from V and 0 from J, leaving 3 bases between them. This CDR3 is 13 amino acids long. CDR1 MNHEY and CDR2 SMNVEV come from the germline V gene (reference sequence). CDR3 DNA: TGTGCCAGCAGTTTCAGCTCTGGAAACACCATATATTTT. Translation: CASSFSSGNTIYF.

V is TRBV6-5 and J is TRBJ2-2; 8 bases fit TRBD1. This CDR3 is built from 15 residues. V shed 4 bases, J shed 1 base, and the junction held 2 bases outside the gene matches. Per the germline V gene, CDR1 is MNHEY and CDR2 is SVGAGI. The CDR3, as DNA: TGTGCCAGCAGTTCTGGACAGGGGAACACCGGGGAGCTGTTTTTT. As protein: CASSSGQGNTGELFF.

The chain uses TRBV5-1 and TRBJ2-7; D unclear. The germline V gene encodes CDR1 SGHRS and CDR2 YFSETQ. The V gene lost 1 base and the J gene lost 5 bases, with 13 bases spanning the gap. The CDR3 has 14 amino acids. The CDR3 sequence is CASSLQAADDEQYF. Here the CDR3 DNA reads TGCGCCAGCAGCTTGCAGGCAGCAGATGACGAGCAGTACTTC.

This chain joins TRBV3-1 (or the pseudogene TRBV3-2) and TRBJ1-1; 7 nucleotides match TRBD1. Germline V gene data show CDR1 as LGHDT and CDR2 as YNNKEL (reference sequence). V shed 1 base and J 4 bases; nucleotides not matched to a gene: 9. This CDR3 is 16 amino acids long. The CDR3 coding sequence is TGTGCCAGCAGCCAAGCGACCACAGGGGTTGCCACTGAAGCTTTCTTT. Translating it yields CASSQATTGVATEAFF.